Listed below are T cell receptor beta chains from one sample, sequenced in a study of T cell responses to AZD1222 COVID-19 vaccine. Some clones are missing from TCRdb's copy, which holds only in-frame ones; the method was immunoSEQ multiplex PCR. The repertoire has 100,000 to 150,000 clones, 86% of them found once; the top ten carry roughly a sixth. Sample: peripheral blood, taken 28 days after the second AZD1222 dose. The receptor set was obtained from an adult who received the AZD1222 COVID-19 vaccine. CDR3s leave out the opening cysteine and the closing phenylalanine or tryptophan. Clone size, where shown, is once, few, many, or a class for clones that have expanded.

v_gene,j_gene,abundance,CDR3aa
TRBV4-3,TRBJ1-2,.,ASSQDKGRGET
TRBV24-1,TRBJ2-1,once,ATSADNRGSSYNEQF
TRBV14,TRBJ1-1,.,ASSQVDRVTEAF
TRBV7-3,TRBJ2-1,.,ASSFDRGFHNEQF
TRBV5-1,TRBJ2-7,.,ASSSDGYPYEQY
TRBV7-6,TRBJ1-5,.,ASSSFFGSNQPQH
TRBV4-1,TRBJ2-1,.,ASSQEPGALGGEQF
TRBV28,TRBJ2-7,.,ASSRGGSSYEQY
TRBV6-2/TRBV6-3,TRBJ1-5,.,ASSYSFIQGQNQPQH
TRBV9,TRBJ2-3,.,ASSVTSPPDTQY
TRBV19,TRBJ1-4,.,ASSARWRQLATNEKLF
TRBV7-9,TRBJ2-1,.,ASSLGQQLTQF
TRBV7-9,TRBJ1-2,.,ASSLIGGGYGYT
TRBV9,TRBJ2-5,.,ASSSRVRETQY
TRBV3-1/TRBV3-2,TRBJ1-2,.,ASSQVGGYGYGYT
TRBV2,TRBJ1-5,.,ASRDQPYRQDSNQPQH
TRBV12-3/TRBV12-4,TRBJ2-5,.,ASSWHQETQY
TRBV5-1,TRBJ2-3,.,ASSLSGDTGSTDTQY
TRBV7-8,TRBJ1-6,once,ASSPGQSNSPLH
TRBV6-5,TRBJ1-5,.,ASSYYGGSNQPQH
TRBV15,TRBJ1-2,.,ATSRGADYGYT
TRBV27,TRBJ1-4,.,ASSRGDGQEKLF
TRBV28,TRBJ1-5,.,ASSRQGSDQPQH
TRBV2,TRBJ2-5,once,ASSPDRFQETQY
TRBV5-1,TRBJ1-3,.,ASSRALDSGNTIY
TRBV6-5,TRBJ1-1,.,ASTLSQQIEAF
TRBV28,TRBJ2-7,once,ASVRLGQKNYEQY
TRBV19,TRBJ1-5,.,ASTAGQLSNQPQH
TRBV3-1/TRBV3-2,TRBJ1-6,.,ASSQDRFGGRGSPLH
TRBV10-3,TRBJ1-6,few,AISDHGQGNSPLH
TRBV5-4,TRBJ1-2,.,ASSLGGSLNYGYT
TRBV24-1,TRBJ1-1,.,ATSDSGSRGRNTEAF
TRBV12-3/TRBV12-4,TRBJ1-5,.,ASRGRSNQPQH
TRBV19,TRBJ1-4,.,ASSIVGPATNEKLF
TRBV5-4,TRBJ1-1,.,ASNLGTGGSEAF
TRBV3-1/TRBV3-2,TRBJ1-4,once,ASSHGRGGEKLF
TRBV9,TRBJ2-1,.,ASSVSSGGDSYNEQF
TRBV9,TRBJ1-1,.,ASSLTGGAGAGAF
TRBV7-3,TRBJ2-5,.,ASSWGGRQETQY
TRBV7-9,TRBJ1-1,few,ASSLFDRVLTEAF
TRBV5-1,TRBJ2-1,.,ASSLGRGISYNEQF
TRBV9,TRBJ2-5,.,ASSAGEGFGETQY
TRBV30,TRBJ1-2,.,AWSGTGAVGYT
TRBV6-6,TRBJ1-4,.,ASSYVRDRFNEKLF
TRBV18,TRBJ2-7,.,ASSPAGGFDYEQY
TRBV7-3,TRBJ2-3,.,ASGLGQGTDTQY
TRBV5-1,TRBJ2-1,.,ASSLGGRANEQF
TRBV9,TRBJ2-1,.,ASSWGRGLNEQF
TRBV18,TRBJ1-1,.,ASSPETPIPTEAF
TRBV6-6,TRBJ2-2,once,ASSLDTNTGELF
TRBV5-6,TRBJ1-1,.,ASSSPFRIGRNTEAF